What follows is one T cell receptor (beta chain) and its context. What it recognizes is unknown. These data are taken from a study of post-analysis software for immune sequencing data. The CDR3 contains 14 residues. Germline loops: CDR1 MNHEY, CDR2 SVGAGI. Prepared TCR beta cDNA libraries contained unique molecular identifiers. TCRdb re-called the PCR reads with MiXCR, one entry per CDR3 protein. The sample includes about 500,000 distinct CDR3 sequences, 40% to 55% of them seen just once. Regarding the study as a whole: Controls had lower frequencies than patients of about five TRBV segments, which included TRBV5-6, TRBV5-1 and TRBV20-1. Versus controls, multiple sclerosis patients showed significantly lower diversity (normalized Chao1).

The genes are TRBV6-5 and TRBJ2-4; 9 nucleotides line up with TRBD1. The DNA end lines up better with TRBJ2-7; the J call may be wrong. This TCR came from a girl aged 5-17 years with multiple sclerosis. Sequenced input: blood. CDR3 DNA: TGTGCCAGCAGTTCATGGGACAGGGCGGGCGAGCAGTACTTC. It codes for CASSSWDRAGEQYF.